This T cell receptor beta chain came from a study of blood T cell repertoires in COVID-19. This clone was detected only once. Here immunoSEQ multiplex PCR was the method, and the copy in TCRdb shows in-frame clones only, minus some. Of roughly 120,000 clones in the sample, roughly 80% were seen once. Germline CDR1 and CDR2: MNHNS and SASEGT. This CDR3 contains 17 residues. The V and J ends lost 4 bases and 2 bases respectively, with 18 bases between them. Material for sequencing was peripheral blood. The TCR originated in a human donor in a cohort sampled during active COVID-19. The rearrangement links TRBV6-1 to TRBJ2-1; the D gene is possibly TRBD1 (7 bases). The CDR3 is CASSVPEGAYAYNEQFF. The CDR3 DNA follows: TGTGCCAGCAGTGTCCCGGAGGGGGCCTACGCCTACAATGAGCAGTTCTTC.